The source of this T cell receptor (beta chain) is a study of blood T cell repertoires in COVID-19. For the study at large: Sites in the United States, Italy and Spain provided acute and convalescent COVID-19 samples. Sources were T cells, B-cell-depleted T cells, or PBMCs; the material itself was cDNA or gDNA.

As handled by the study authors: Reference gene primers were amplified, and this amplification served to estimate nucleated cell counts. Only in-frame clones appear in the TCRdb table, and some are missing; sequencing was by immunoSEQ multiplex PCR. V and J calls and clone size follow that table, whereas D and trimming were derived from the DNA. Of 150,000 to 200,000 clones listed, roughly 79% were seen once; the top ten hold 6% to 8%. This CDR3 has 17 amino acids. Trimming took 3 bases from V and 2 from J, leaving 15 bases between them. The germline V gene has CDR1 SGDLS and CDR2 YYNGEE. This rearrangement joins TRBV9 to TRBJ2-6; TRBD1 might be the D (6 bases). The sample comprised peripheral blood. This TCR was recovered from a human donor with acute or convalescent COVID-19. The donor label of this sample is uncertain. The CDR3 coding sequence is TGTGCCAGCAGCGGACAACAGGGTTTGGCTGGGGCCAACGTCCTGACTTTC. It is translated as CASSGQQGLAGANVLTF.